This T cell receptor beta chain emerged from a study of T cell responses to AZD1222 COVID-19 vaccine. Study-wide points: White British donors predominated, females outnumbered males, and clonal diversity was possibly underestimated. Repertoires were collected only later (after the peak T cell response had occurred).

Sequencing used immunoSEQ multiplex PCR; TCRdb keeps in-frame clones, though not all of them. Of 90,000 to 150,000 clones in the sample, 75% to 90% are singletons; the top ten hold approximately 6.5%. Pooled samples include second doses given at about 4 or 12 weeks. Of note for this clone: Its antigen is currently unknown. Other DNA sequences in this specimen translate into the identical CDR3.

Sequenced here: peripheral blood, sampled 28 days after the second AZD1222 dose. The TCR was taken from an adult who received the AZD1222 COVID-19 vaccine.

Here the CDR3 DNA reads TGTGCCAGTAGTAGCGGGGTGGCAGATACGCAGTATTTT. It codes for CASSSGVADTQYF. V gene TRBV19 combines with J gene TRBJ2-3; D might be TRBD2 (6 bases). The CDR3 sequence is 13 residues long. Between the trimmed V and J ends, which lost 4 bases and 4 bases, there was a span of 9 bases. Germline V gives CDR1 LNHDA, CDR2 SQIVND (reference sequence).